Below are 3 T cell receptor beta chains sequenced from a single sample in a study of shared clonotypes between healthy human individuals (dated by TCRdb to the early 2020s). The method behind the library was the immunoSEQ multiplex PCR assay. The source is immuneACCESS, and TCRdb retained only in-frame sequences with V and J called. Part of the clones is not carried over; for the studies checked, unresolved V genes explain less than half of this, and the remainder is unexplained. Recorded for this sample are approximately 470,000 clones; about 84% of them occurred a single time. The ten biggest clones cover roughly 13% of the sample. Sequenced: PBMCs. The receptors derive from a woman in her thirties or forties in good health. Some clones in this sample may be carry-over from other donors' samples.

The rearrangement joins TRBV6-1 to TRBJ2-7; 9 bases fit TRBD2. CDR3 size: 13 residues. Losses at the gene ends were 6 bases for V and 4 bases for J; bases not matched to a gene: 4. CDR1 and CDR2 from the germline V gene are MNHNS and SASEGT. The CDR3 bases are TGTGCCAGCAGAAGACTAGCGGCATACGAGCAGTACTTC. Protein: CASRRLAAYEQYF.

This clone came up a few times. The V gene is TRBV11-3, the J gene TRBJ2-5; maybe TRBD1 (5 bases). Trimming stripped 2 bases from V and 2 bases from J, with 9 bases between. The CDR3 contains 14 residues. Looked up from germline, CDR1 is SGHNT and CDR2 is YENEEA. CDR3 sequence reads: CASSLSGFQETQYF. The CDR3 DNA is TGTGCCAGCAGCTTATCAGGGTTTCAAGAGACCCAGTACTTC.

Remarks on this clone: This sample also contains other DNA sequences that code for the same CDR3. The chain has TRBV30 and TRBJ1-5, with D hard to call. Germline V CDR1 and CDR2: GTSNPN, SVGIG (reference sequence). V lost 0 bases, J lost 1 base, and 4 bases lay in between. The CDR3 consists of 13 residues. This CDR3 is CAWSVDSNQPQHF. CDR3 bases: TGTGCCTGGAGTGTAGACAGCAATCAGCCCCAGCATTTT.